Described below is a single T cell receptor (beta chain) sequence and its context. TCRdb's table, derived via immunoSEQ multiplex PCR, lists solely in-frame clones and lacks some. In the table there are about 80,000 clones, just over 85% of which are singletons. Per the germline V gene, CDR1 is SGHDT and CDR2 is YYEEEE. The V gene end was trimmed by 3 bases and the J gene end by 4 bases; junction bases not matched to a gene: 12. This CDR3 region has 16 residues. The data are from a study of technical replicates of blood from several donors. V gene TRBV5-6 combines with J gene TRBJ1-1, with 7 nucleotides matching TRBD1. The TCR was taken from a human donor in good health. Some clones in this sample may be carry-over from other donors' samples. Sequenced: PBMCs. The CDR3 region is CASSSLDRARVTEAFF. As DNA, the CDR3 is TGTGCCAGCAGCTCCCTCGACAGGGCCCGGGTCACTGAAGCTTTCTTT.